Reported below is one TCR beta chain. The table lists this clone with a few counts. This receptor's antigen is unknown. The record has no base qualities; no much larger clone is one base away. Participants in the prospective study were enrolled through a virtual design, were aged about 18 to 100 years, and lived in roughly 24 United States geographic areas. To assign participants to cohorts, the prospective study relied on clinical history that participants themselves reported in a screening survey and a study questionnaire. Recovered participants in ImmuneRACE Cohort 3 were defined by two consecutive negative NP/OP PCR tests, clearance by a healthcare professional, or resolution of symptoms. In the prospective study, mobile phlebotomists collected whole blood, serum and a nasopharyngeal or oropharyngeal swab from each participant. Participants in the prospective study had the option to provide additional blood draws and questionnaires over a 2-month period. Blood samples from the prospective study were shipped frozen or at room temperature prior to DNA extraction.

The CDR3, from cysteine to phenylalanine, totals 13 residues. This entry keeps only the CDR3 DNA: 39 bases, framed from base 1. V is pared back by 1 base and J by 5 bases, with 8 bases lying between the germline termini. Sequences SGHAT (CDR1) and FQNNGV (CDR2) are obtained from the germline V gene. The source of the sample is a study of blood T cell repertoires in COVID-19 (dated by TCRdb to 2020 to 2021). For the study in its entirety: The collaborator samples originated in the United States, Italy and Spain and spanned the acute and convalescent phases of COVID-19. The samples were drawn from the first 160 participants of the ongoing ImmuneRACE study and from over 950 subjects provided by 6 global collaborators. The prospective study material was composed of cDNA or gDNA derived from T cells, B-cell-depleted T cells, or PBMCs. The repertoires were released in a freely available public database intended as a resource for research on the immune response to SARS-CoV-2. The dataset comprised deeply sampled blood TCRbeta repertoires from subjects exposed to, actively infected with, or recovered from COVID-19. Nearly every sample came with metadata listing a de-identified subject ID, COVID-19 status, age in years and sex. Where HLA class I and class II types were available, the types were taken from metadata supplied by the sample provider, not from assay-based typing.

The immunoSEQ Assay, a bias-controlled multiplex PCR, was used to amplify TCRbeta CDR3 regions from genomic DNA. In the original analysis: The number of nucleated cells in each sample was estimated from the amplification of reference gene primers within the assay. To quantify the absolute abundance of each unique TCRbeta CDR3 rearrangement, sequence reads were collapsed and filtered. For each sample, productive Simpson clonality was calculated by taking the square root of Simpson's diversity index across productive rearrangements. Held by TCRdb, this immuneACCESS table contains in-frame sequences only and omits some clones. Under half of the omission traces to an unresolved V gene where checked; the cause of the rest is unknown. The V and J calls and clone size were taken over from that table, and D and trimming were inferred from the DNA. The table for this sample lists 280,000 or so clones; approximately 83% of them were counted only once. The ten biggest clones cover more than 2% of the sample.

The investigation overall reported the following: The quantity of clinical and demographic metadata differed by source and by participant and was supplied without curation.

Sequenced material: PBMCs or T cells enriched from blood (not recorded which). The origin of this receptor is a man between 25 and 39 years old who had recovered from COVID-19. This receptor chain uses TRBV11-2 and TRBJ1-2; no confident D gene assignment can be made. The DNA reads as follows: TGTGCCAGCAGCTTAGCTACCGGTTATGGCTACACCTTC. This translates into CASSLATGYGYTF.